This T cell receptor (beta chain) was recorded in a study of blood T cell repertoires in COVID-19. Study context: The samples span acute and convalescent COVID-19 from the United States, Italy and Spain. T cells, B-cell-depleted T cells, or PBMCs provided the cDNA or gDNA that served as material.

Study processing details: Estimated nucleated cell counts came from reference gene primer amplification. Using immunoSEQ multiplex PCR, the repertoire was profiled, and TCRdb retains in-frame clones only, with some absent. V, J and clone size are those of that table, while D and trimming were read from the DNA. The table lists around 80,000 clones, almost 85% of them singletons. Germline loops: CDR1 KGHSH, CDR2 LQKENI. V lost 2 bases to trimming and J lost 0 bases; unmatched junction nucleotides: 6. The CDR3 is made up of 16 amino acids. This clone was counted between two and nine times. The clonotype was recovered from an elderly man with acute or convalescent COVID-19. This rearrangement joins TRBV18 to TRBJ2-7; 8 positions match TRBD1. Sequences were obtained from peripheral blood. The CDR3 protein is CASSPKTGANSYEQYF. In DNA form, the CDR3 reads TGTGCCAGCTCACCAAAGACAGGGGCCAACTCCTACGAGCAGTACTTC.